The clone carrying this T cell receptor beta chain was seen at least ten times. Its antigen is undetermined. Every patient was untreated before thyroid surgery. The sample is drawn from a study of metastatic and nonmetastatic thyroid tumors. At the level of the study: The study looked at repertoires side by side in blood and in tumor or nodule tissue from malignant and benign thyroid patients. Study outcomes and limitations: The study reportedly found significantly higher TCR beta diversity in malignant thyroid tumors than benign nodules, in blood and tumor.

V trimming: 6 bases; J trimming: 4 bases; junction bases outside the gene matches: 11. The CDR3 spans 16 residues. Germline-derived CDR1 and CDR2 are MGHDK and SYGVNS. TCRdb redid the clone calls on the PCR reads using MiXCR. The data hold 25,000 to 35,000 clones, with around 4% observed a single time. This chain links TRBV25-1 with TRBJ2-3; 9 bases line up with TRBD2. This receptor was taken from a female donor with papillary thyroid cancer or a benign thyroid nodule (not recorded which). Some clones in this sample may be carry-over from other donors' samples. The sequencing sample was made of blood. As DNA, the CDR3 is TGTGCCAGCAGCTTTAGCGGGGGAGGAGATCCAGATACGCAGTATTTT. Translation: CASSFSGGGDPDTQYF.